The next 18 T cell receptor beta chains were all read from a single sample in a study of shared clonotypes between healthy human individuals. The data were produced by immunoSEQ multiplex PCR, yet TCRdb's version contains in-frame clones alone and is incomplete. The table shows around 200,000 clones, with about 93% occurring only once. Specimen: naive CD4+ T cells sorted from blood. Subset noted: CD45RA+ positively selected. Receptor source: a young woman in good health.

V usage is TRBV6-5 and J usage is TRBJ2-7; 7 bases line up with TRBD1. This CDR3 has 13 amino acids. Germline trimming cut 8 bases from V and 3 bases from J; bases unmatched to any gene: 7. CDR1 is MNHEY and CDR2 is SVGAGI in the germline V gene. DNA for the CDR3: TGTGCCAGCCAAAGGGACAGCCACTACGAGCAGTACTTC. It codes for CASQRDSHYEQYF.

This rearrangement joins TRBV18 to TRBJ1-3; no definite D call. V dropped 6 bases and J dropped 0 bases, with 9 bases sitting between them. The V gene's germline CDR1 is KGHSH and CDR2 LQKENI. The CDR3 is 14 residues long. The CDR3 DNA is TGTGCCAGCTCTCCAGTCGTCTCTGGAAACACCATATATTTT. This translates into CASSPVVSGNTIYF.

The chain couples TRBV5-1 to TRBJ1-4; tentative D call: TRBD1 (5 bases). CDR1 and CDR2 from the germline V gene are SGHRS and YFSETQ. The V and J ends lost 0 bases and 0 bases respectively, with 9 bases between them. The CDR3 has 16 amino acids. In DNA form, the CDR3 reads TGCGCCAGCAGCTTGGGTCAGGGCCCAACTAATGAAAAACTGTTTTTT. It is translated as CASSLGQGPTNEKLFF.

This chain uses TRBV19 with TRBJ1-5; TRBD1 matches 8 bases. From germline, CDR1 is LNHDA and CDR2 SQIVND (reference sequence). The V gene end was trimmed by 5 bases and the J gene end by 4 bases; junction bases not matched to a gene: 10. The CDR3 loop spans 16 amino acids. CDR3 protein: CASSPEGQGPNQPQHF. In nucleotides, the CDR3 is TGTGCCAGTAGTCCGGAAGGACAGGGCCCTAATCAGCCCCAGCATTTT.

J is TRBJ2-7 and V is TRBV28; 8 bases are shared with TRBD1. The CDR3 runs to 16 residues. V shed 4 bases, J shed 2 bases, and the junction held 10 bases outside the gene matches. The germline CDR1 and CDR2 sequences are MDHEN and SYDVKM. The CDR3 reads CASSWSWRDRTYEQYF. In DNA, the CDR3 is TGTGCCAGCAGTTGGTCCTGGCGGGACAGGACCTACGAGCAGTACTTC.

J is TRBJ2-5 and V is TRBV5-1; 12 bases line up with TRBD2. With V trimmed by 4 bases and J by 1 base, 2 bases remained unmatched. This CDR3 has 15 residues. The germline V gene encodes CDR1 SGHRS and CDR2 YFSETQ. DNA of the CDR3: TGCGCCAGCAGCGTACTAGCGGGGGGCCAAGAGACCCAGTACTTC. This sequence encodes CASSVLAGGQETQYF.

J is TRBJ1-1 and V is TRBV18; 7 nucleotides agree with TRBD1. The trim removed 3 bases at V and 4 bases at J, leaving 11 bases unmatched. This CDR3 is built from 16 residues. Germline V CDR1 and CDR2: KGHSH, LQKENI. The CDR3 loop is CASSPGEGAPSTEAFF. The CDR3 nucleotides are TGTGCCAGCTCACCGGGAGAGGGGGCGCCTTCCACTGAAGCTTTCTTT.

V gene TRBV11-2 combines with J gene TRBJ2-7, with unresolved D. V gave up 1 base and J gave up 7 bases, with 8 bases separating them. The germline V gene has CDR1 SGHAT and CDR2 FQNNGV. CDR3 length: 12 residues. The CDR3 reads CASSLVYEEQYF. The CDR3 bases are TGTGCCAGCAGCTTAGTCTATGAAGAGCAGTACTTC.

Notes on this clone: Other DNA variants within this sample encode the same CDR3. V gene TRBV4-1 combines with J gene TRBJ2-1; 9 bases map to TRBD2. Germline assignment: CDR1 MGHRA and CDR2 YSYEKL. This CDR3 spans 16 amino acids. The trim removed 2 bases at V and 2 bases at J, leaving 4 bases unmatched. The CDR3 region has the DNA TGCGCCAGCAGCCAATTAGCGGGAGTCACCTACAATGAGCAGTTCTTC. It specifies CASSQLAGVTYNEQFF.

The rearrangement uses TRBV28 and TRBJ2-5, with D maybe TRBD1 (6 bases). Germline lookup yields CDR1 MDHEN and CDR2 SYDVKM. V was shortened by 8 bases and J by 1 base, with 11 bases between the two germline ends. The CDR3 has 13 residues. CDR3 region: CASPRQAQETQYF. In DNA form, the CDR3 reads TGTGCCAGCCCTAGACAGGCCCAAGAGACCCAGTACTTC.

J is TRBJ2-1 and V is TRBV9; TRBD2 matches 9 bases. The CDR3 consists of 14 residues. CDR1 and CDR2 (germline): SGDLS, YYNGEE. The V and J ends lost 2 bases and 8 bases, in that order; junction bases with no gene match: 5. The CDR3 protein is CASSVGLAGDEQFF. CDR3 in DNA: TGTGCCAGCAGCGTGGGACTAGCTGGGGATGAGCAGTTCTTC.

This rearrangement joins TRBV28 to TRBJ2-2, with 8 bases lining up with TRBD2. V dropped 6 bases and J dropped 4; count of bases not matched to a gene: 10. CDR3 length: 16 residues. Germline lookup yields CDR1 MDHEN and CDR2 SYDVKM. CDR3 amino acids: CASSPGDSGVTGELFF. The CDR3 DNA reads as TGTGCCAGCAGCCCCGGGGATAGCGGGGTCACCGGGGAGCTGTTTTTT. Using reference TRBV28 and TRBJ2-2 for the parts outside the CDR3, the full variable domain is DVKVTQSSRYLVKRTGEKVFLECVQDMDHENMFWYRQDPGLGLRLIYFSYDVKMKEKGDIPEGYSVSREKKERFSLILESASTNQTSMYLCASSPGDSGVTGELFFGEGSRLTVL.

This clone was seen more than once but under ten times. CDR3 amino acids: CASSYFFGQVYEQYF. The CDR3 DNA reads TGTGCCAGCAGTTATTTCTTCGGGCAGGTCTACGAGCAGTACTTC. The V call is TRBV6-5, the J call TRBJ2-7; D is ambiguous. The germline V and J ends were trimmed by 3 bases and 3 bases, with 15 bases remaining between them. This CDR3 has 15 amino acids. Germline V gene lookup returns CDR1 MNHEY and CDR2 SVGAGI.

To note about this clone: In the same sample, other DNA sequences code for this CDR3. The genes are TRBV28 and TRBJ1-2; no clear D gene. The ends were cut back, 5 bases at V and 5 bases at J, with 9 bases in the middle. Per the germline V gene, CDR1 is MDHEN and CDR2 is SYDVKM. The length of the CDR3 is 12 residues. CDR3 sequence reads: CASSNPGYGYTF. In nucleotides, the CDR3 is TGTGCCAGCAGTAATCCTGGGTATGGCTACACCTTC.

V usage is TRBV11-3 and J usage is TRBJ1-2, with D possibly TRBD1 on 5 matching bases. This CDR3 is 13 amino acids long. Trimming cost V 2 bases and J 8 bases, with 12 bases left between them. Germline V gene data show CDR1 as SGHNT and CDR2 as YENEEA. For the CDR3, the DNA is TGTGCCAGCAGCTTATCCGGGGGGGAAGGCTACACCTTC. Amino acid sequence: CASSLSGGEGYTF.

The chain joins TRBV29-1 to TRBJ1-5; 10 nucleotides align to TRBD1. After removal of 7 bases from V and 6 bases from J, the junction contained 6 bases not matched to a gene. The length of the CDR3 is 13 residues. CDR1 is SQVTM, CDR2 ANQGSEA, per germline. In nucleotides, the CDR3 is TGCAGCGCCGGGACAGGGGAAGGTCAGCCCCAGCATTTT. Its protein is CSAGTGEGQPQHF.

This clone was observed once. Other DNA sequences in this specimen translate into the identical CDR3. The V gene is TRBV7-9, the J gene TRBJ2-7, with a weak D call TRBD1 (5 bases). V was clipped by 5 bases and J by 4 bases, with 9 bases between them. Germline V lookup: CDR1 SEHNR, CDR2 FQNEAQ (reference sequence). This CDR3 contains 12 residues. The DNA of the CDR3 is TGTGCCAGCAGCCTCACAGGTTACGAGCAGTACTTC. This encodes CASSLTGYEQYF. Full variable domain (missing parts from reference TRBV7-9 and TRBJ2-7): DTGVSQNPRHKITKRGQNVTFRCDPISEHNRLYWYRQTLGQGPEFLTYFQNEAQLEKSRLLSDRFSAERPKGSFSTLEIQRTEQGDSAMYLCASSLTGYEQYFGPGTRLTVT.

The CDR3 coding sequence is TGTGCCAGCAGCAATGGCCAGGGTGAGCCCCACGAGCAGTACTTC. It yields the protein CASSNGQGEPHEQYF. The chain uses TRBV27 and TRBJ2-7; D possibly corresponds to TRBD1 (5 bases). CDR1 is MNHEY and CDR2 is SMNVEV in the germline V gene (reference sequence). This CDR3 has 15 residues. Trimming cost V 6 bases and J 5 bases, with 20 bases left between them.